One sample yielded the 26 T cell receptor beta chains listed below, sequenced in a study of blood T cell repertoires in COVID-19. The data were produced by immunoSEQ multiplex PCR, yet TCRdb's version contains in-frame clones alone and is incomplete. The data contain about 36,000 clones, over 75% of them singletons. Sequenced sample: peripheral blood. All receptors derive from a human donor in a cohort sampled during active COVID-19.

The chain employs TRBV5-1 and TRBJ2-1; 9 bases match TRBD2. Germline V gives CDR1 SGHRS, CDR2 YFSETQ. The CDR3 is made up of 12 amino acids. After removal of 5 bases from V and 8 bases from J, the junction contained 2 bases not matched to a gene. The CDR3 region has the DNA TGCGCCAGCAGACTAGCGGGCGATGAGCAGTTCTTC. Residues: CASRLAGDEQFF. The entire variable domain, with the rest obtained from reference TRBV5-1 and TRBJ2-1, is as follows: KAGVTQTPRYLIKTRGQQVTLSCSPISGHRSVSWYQQTPGQGLQFLFEYFSETQRNKGNFPGRFSGRQFSNSRSEMNVSTLELGDSALYLCASRLAGDEQFFGPGTRLTVL.

The rearrangement uses TRBV2 and TRBJ2-1; 12 positions match TRBD2. The ends lost 2 bases at V and 1 base at J; junction bases unmatched: 6. Germline CDR1 is SNHLY and CDR2 is FYNNEI. The CDR3 is 18 amino acids. The CDR3 region is CASSEWLAGGRSYNEQFF. DNA for the CDR3: TGTGCCAGCAGTGAATGGCTAGCGGGAGGGAGGTCCTACAATGAGCAGTTCTTC.

This rearrangement joins TRBV15 to TRBJ1-3, with a tentative D call TRBD1 (5 bases). The length of the CDR3 is 17 residues. Germline V lookup: CDR1 LNHNV, CDR2 YYDKDF (reference sequence). The V end was cut by 0 bases, the J end by 1 base, with 13 bases between. The CDR3 spells CATSRDKTGLSGNTIYF. The CDR3 DNA reads as TGTGCCACCAGCAGAGATAAAACAGGTTTATCTGGAAACACCATATATTTT.

This clone was detected only a few times. V usage is TRBV10-3 and J usage is TRBJ1-3; TRBD1 matches at 7 bases. Per the germline V gene, CDR1 is ENHRY and CDR2 is SYGVKD. Trimming took 5 bases from V and 2 from J; bases not matched to a gene: 3. CDR3 length: 14 amino acids. For the CDR3, the DNA is TGTGCCATCAGTCTCGACAGGGCTGGAAACACCATATATTTT. Translation: CAISLDRAGNTIYF.

The V and J genes are TRBV2 and TRBJ2-5; tentatively, D is TRBD2 (6 bases). V lost 4 bases, J lost 4 bases, and 19 bases lay in between. CDR1 and CDR2 from the germline V gene are SNHLY and FYNNEI. The CDR3 spans 16 residues. CDR3 loop: CASSGPGTSGGETQYF. In nucleotides, the CDR3 is TGTGCCAGCAGTGGGCCCGGGACCTCCGGGGGAGAGACCCAGTACTTC.

The chain uses TRBV24-1 and TRBJ2-3, with 13 nucleotides matching TRBD2. Per germline, CDR1 KGHDR and CDR2 SFDVKD. The CDR3 has 17 amino acids. Trimming cost V 2 bases and J 6 bases; bases outside gene matches: 7. CDR3 protein: CATSDWGTSGEMDTQYF. The CDR3 DNA reads TGTGCCACCAGTGATTGGGGGACTAGCGGGGAGATGGATACGCAGTATTTT.

This CDR3 reads CASSQDPPNPGDRGPSTPQPQHF. The CDR3 coding sequence is TGTGCCAGCAGCCAAGATCCGCCGAACCCGGGGGACAGGGGGCCGAGTACGCCTCAGCCCCAGCATTTT. The chain couples TRBV3-1 (or the pseudogene TRBV3-2) to TRBJ1-5; the match to TRBD1 covers 12 bases. This CDR3 is 23 amino acids long. Germline trimming cut 0 bases from V and 6 bases from J; bases unmatched to any gene: 24. CDR1 is LGHDT, CDR2 YNNKEL, per germline (reference sequence).

By share, this clone counts as medium-sized. The chain employs TRBV28 and TRBJ2-7; 8 bases map to TRBD1. This CDR3 comprises 15 residues. V was clipped by 3 bases and J by 4 bases; unmatched bases: 8. Germline V gives CDR1 MDHEN, CDR2 SYDVKM. CDR3 amino acids: CASSFSGGVVYEQYF. The CDR3 bases are TGTGCCAGCAGTTTCTCAGGGGGCGTCGTTTACGAGCAGTACTTC. The full variable domain, rest sourced from reference TRBV28 and TRBJ2-7, is DVKVTQSSRYLVKRTGEKVFLECVQDMDHENMFWYRQDPGLGLRLIYFSYDVKMKEKGDIPEGYSVSREKKERFSLILESASTNQTSMYLCASSFSGGVVYEQYFGPGTRLTVT.

The chain combines TRBV11-2 with TRBJ2-7; D not resolved. The V gene's germline CDR1 is SGHAT and CDR2 FQNNGV. Between the trimmed V and J ends, which lost 5 bases and 4 bases, there was a span of 15 bases. The CDR3 contains 14 residues. Written as DNA, the CDR3 is TGTGCCAGCAGCCGTCTGATCAACAGATACGAGCAGTACTTC. The encoded protein is CASSRLINRYEQYF.

Note on this clone: Different DNA sequences within this sample yield the same CDR3. V and J are TRBV5-1 and TRBJ1-1, with TRBD1 identical over 7 bases. Germline-derived CDR1 and CDR2 are SGHRS and YFSETQ. V was pared by 5 bases and J by 2 bases, with 6 bases of the junction left unmatched. The CDR3 extends over 14 amino acids. DNA of the CDR3: TGCGCCAGCAGTTCCCAGGGGGGAAACACTGAAGCTTTCTTT. Its translation: CASSSQGGNTEAFF.

This chain links TRBV28 with TRBJ1-4, with 9 bases identical to TRBD1. The J segment lost 5 bases and the V segment lost 5 bases, leaving 6 bases of the junction unmatched. CDR1 and CDR2 (germline): MDHEN, SYDVKM. The CDR3 runs 15 residues. The CDR3 DNA is TGTGCCAGCAGTCCCGGGACAGGGAGAAATGAAAAACTGTTTTTT. Residues: CASSPGTGRNEKLFF.

The chain has TRBV3-1 (or the pseudogene TRBV3-2) and TRBJ2-7; D not certain. Trimming took 3 bases from V and 3 from J, leaving 12 bases between them. CDR1 LGHDT and CDR2 YNNKEL come from the germline V gene (reference sequence). This CDR3 comprises 14 residues. The CDR3 loop reads CASSHPRLGYEQYF. The CDR3 DNA reads TGTGCCAGCAGCCATCCCCGGCTAGGCTACGAGCAGTACTTC.

The rearrangement uses TRBV28 and TRBJ2-3; a possible D gene is TRBD2 (6 bases). Trimming pared 9 bases from V and 2 bases from J, leaving 12 bases between. The CDR3 has 13 residues. From germline, CDR1 is MDHEN and CDR2 SYDVKM. This chain's CDR3 is CASGSGLTDTQYF. CDR3 bases: TGTGCCAGTGGTAGCGGCCTCACAGATACGCAGTATTTT.

V is TRBV3-1 (or the pseudogene TRBV3-2) and J is TRBJ2-3, with 8 bases aligning to TRBD1. V shed 2 bases and J 1 base; nucleotides not matched to a gene: 5. CDR3 length: 16 amino acids. The germline gives CDR1 LGHDT, CDR2 YNNKEL (reference sequence). The CDR3 loop reads CASSQLGQGGTDTQYF. In DNA form, the CDR3 reads TGTGCCAGCAGCCAACTAGGACAGGGCGGCACAGATACGCAGTATTTT.

The chain has TRBV7-9 and TRBJ2-5, with TRBD1 as a possible D gene (5 bases). Looked up from germline, CDR1 is SEHNR and CDR2 is FQNEAQ (reference sequence). The CDR3 is made up of 14 amino acids. Trimming shortened V by 3 bases and J by 4 bases, and 12 bases separated the two germline ends. This CDR3 reads CASSFGSGRETQYF. CDR3 nucleotides: TGTGCCAGCAGCTTTGGATCAGGGCGAGAGACCCAGTACTTC. The full variable domain, in which reference TRBV7-9 and TRBJ2-5 provide the parts outside the CDR3, is DTGVSQNPRHKITKRGQNVTFRCDPISEHNRLYWYRQTLGQGPEFLTYFQNEAQLEKSRLLSDRFSAERPKGSFSTLEIQRTEQGDSAMYLCASSFGSGRETQYFGPGTRLLVL.

V and J are TRBV19 and TRBJ2-1, with 8 positions matching TRBD2. J gave up 3 bases and V 4 bases, and 8 bases lay outside the gene matches. The CDR3 has 16 residues. Germline loops: CDR1 LNHDA, CDR2 SQIVND (reference sequence). The CDR3 loop reads CASSSGRNRIYNEQFF. The CDR3, as DNA: TGTGCCAGTAGTAGCGGGAGGAACCGGATCTACAATGAGCAGTTCTTC.

The sample holds one count of this clone. V and J are TRBV7-3 and TRBJ2-5; TRBD1 matches at 9 bases. CDR1 is SGHTA and CDR2 is FQGTGA in the germline V gene. This CDR3 is 15 amino acids long. The J segment lost 4 bases and the V segment lost 5 bases, leaving 8 bases of the junction unmatched. The CDR3 DNA reads TGTGCCAGCAGCCAACAACAGGGGGCGGGAGAGACCCAGTACTTC. Its protein is CASSQQQGAGETQYF. The entire variable domain, with the rest obtained from reference TRBV7-3 and TRBJ2-5, is as follows: GAGVSQTPSNKVTEKGKYVELRCDPISGHTALYWYRQSLGQGPEFLIYFQGTGAADDSGLPNDRFFAVRPEGSVSTLKIQRTERGDSAVYLCASSQQQGAGETQYFGPGTRLLVL.

V is TRBV18 and J is TRBJ2-1; 11 nucleotides match TRBD2. This CDR3 region has 14 residues. V trimming: 2 bases; J trimming: 6 bases; junction bases outside the gene matches: 0. Looked up from germline, CDR1 is KGHSH and CDR2 is LQKENI. The CDR3 DNA reads as TGTGCCAGCTCACCAGGGACTAGCGGCAATGAGCAGTTCTTC. Residues: CASSPGTSGNEQFF.

The chain uses TRBV6-5 and TRBJ1-2; D is undetermined. V dropped 6 bases and J dropped 1 base, with 15 bases sitting between them. Looked up from germline, CDR1 is MNHEY and CDR2 is SVGAGI. The CDR3 loop spans 15 amino acids. CDR3 protein: CASRDQENVNYGYTF. Here the CDR3 DNA reads TGTGCCAGCAGAGACCAGGAAAATGTTAACTATGGCTACACCTTC.

The rearrangement joins TRBV27 to TRBJ1-5; D unresolved. The CDR3 is made up of 14 amino acids. Trimming took 11 bases from V and 4 from J, leaving 18 bases between them. Germline loops: CDR1 MNHEY, CDR2 SMNVEV (reference sequence). Here the CDR3 DNA reads TGTGCCGCCGGCCAGGTTTATCGGAATCAGCCCCAGCATTTT. It encodes CAAGQVYRNQPQHF.

V usage is TRBV5-4 and J usage is TRBJ1-1, with 9 positions matching TRBD1. Germline CDR1 and CDR2: SGHNT and YYREEE (reference sequence). The CDR3 is made up of 17 amino acids. J gave up 0 bases and V 4 bases, and 10 bases lay outside the gene matches. The CDR3 region is CASSAQGAGGMNTEAFF. The CDR3 nucleotides read TGTGCCAGCAGCGCACAGGGGGCGGGTGGAATGAACACTGAAGCTTTCTTT.

This clone was found a few times. This sequence joins TRBV6-1 and TRBJ1-1; 7 bases align to TRBD1. Germline V gene data show CDR1 as MNHNS and CDR2 as SASEGT. V lost 2 bases to trimming and J lost 5 bases; unmatched junction nucleotides: 5. This CDR3 is 14 amino acids long. The CDR3 here is CASSEQDRKTEAFF. The CDR3 coding sequence is TGTGCCAGCAGTGAACAGGACAGGAAAACTGAAGCTTTCTTT.

V is TRBV7-6 and J is TRBJ2-3, with 11 bases matching TRBD2. CDR1 and CDR2 (germline): SGHVS, FNYEAQ. The CDR3 sequence is 18 residues long. Trimming removed 4 bases from V and 8 bases from J; junction bases left unmatched: 17. CDR3 sequence reads: CASSSGGAISGRAATQYF. The CDR3 region has the DNA TGTGCCAGCAGCTCAGGGGGCGCAATTAGCGGGAGGGCCGCTACGCAGTATTTT.

This chain connects TRBV19 to TRBJ2-1, with a possible D match to TRBD2 (5 bases). Germline lookup yields CDR1 LNHDA and CDR2 SQIVND (reference sequence). This CDR3 contains 15 residues. V was cut by 4 bases and J by 8 bases, with 18 bases left in between. CDR3 amino acids: CASSRDSVPGDEQFF. CDR3 in DNA: TGTGCCAGTAGTAGGGATAGCGTCCCTGGGGATGAGCAGTTCTTC. The variable domain in full, completed from reference TRBV19 and TRBJ2-1, reads DGGITQSPKYLFRKEGQNVTLSCEQNLNHDAMYWYRQDPGQGLRLIYYSQIVNDFQKGDIAEGYSVSREKKESFPLTVTSAQKNPTAFYLCASSRDSVPGDEQFFGPGTRLTVL.

J is TRBJ2-5 and V is TRBV5-1; TRBD2 aligns across 7 bases. Germline V gene lookup returns CDR1 SGHRS and CDR2 YFSETQ. V dropped 2 bases and J dropped 5; count of bases not matched to a gene: 9. This CDR3 has 15 amino acids. This CDR3 reads CASSFPSGVGETQYF. The CDR3 bases are TGCGCCAGCAGCTTCCCTAGCGGTGTGGGGGAGACCCAGTACTTC.

The chain joins TRBV7-2 to TRBJ2-5; 10 positions match TRBD2. The CDR3 runs to 16 residues. CDR1 SGHTA and CDR2 FQGNSA come from the germline V gene. V lost 5 bases, J lost 5 bases, and 11 bases stayed unmatched. The CDR3 protein is CASSRGLARAGETQYF. DNA for the CDR3: TGTGCCAGCAGCCGGGGACTAGCGAGGGCTGGGGAGACCCAGTACTTC.